The 7 T cell receptor beta chains below were found in one sample sequenced in a study of blood T cell repertoires in COVID-19. Assay: immunoSEQ multiplex PCR; the TCRdb copy retains only in-frame clones and omits some. The data contain 320,000 or so clones, under 90% of them seen just once; the ten biggest clones take up 4% to 6%. The sequenced sample consisted of PBMCs or T cells enriched from blood (not recorded which). These receptors were obtained from a man between 60 and 75 years old who had recovered from COVID-19.

V and J are TRBV6-5 and TRBJ1-2; 7 positions agree with TRBD1. Germline V gene sequence: CDR1 MNHEY, CDR2 SVGAGI. This CDR3 has 15 residues. Losses at the gene ends were 4 bases for V and 2 bases for J; bases not matched to a gene: 7. This CDR3 reads CASSFGQAANYGYTF. The CDR3 DNA reads as TGTGCCAGCAGTTTCGGACAGGCCGCGAACTATGGCTACACCTTC.

V usage is TRBV15 and J usage is TRBJ2-1; TRBD2 matches at 8 bases. This CDR3 is 15 amino acids long. CDR1 is LNHNV and CDR2 is YYDKDF in the germline V gene (reference sequence). J was trimmed by 3 bases and V by 5 bases; bases with no gene match: 6. Here the CDR3 reads CATSPDAGGYNEQFF. DNA of the CDR3: TGTGCCACCAGCCCCGATGCGGGAGGCTACAATGAGCAGTTCTTC.

The CDR3 DNA sequence: TGTGCCAGTAGTATTCAGGGCCGCGGGGGGACCCAGTACTTC. It is translated as CASSIQGRGGTQYF. V is TRBV19 and J is TRBJ2-5; 7 nucleotides agree with TRBD2. V dropped 3 bases and J dropped 7; count of bases not matched to a gene: 8. Germline CDR1 reads LNHDA; CDR2 reads SQIVND (reference sequence). The CDR3 consists of 14 residues.

This sequence joins TRBV9 and TRBJ2-3; 10 bases are a match to TRBD2. J lost 2 bases, V lost 5 bases, and 8 bases had no gene match. The CDR3 has 16 amino acids. Germline V gene data show CDR1 as SGDLS and CDR2 as YYNGEE. The CDR3 region has the DNA TGTGCCAGCAGTCTTCTAGCGGGAGTACCCACAGATACGCAGTATTTT. It encodes CASSLLAGVPTDTQYF.

This rearrangement joins TRBV5-1 to TRBJ1-5; 8 bases agree with TRBD1. Trimming took 0 bases from V and 5 from J; bases not matched to a gene: 4. Germline lookup yields CDR1 SGHRS and CDR2 YFSETQ. The CDR3 is 15 amino acids. The CDR3 DNA follows: TGCGCCAGCAGCTTGGGGGACAGGCAGGATCAGCCCCAGCATTTT. Translated: CASSLGDRQDQPQHF.

CDR3 protein: CASSLTGLVQETQYF. In nucleotides, the CDR3 is TGTGCCAGCAGTCTGACAGGGCTTGTACAAGAGACCCAGTACTTC. The V call is TRBV28, the J call TRBJ2-5; 7 positions match TRBD1. With 5 bases clipped from V and 2 bases from J, the junction kept 8 bases outside the gene matches. Germline loops: CDR1 MDHEN, CDR2 SYDVKM. The CDR3 contains 15 residues.

The V and J genes are TRBV24-1 and TRBJ2-7; D call uncertain. CDR3 length: 10 amino acids. V lost 4 bases, J lost 7 bases, and 4 bases lay in between. CDR1 KGHDR and CDR2 SFDVKD come from the germline V gene. The CDR3 DNA follows: TGTGCCACCAGTGACGGTGAGCAGTACTTC. Translation: CATSDGEQYF.